These T cell receptor beta chains were read from a single sample in a study of cytomegalovirus exposure and HLA in healthy donors. Measured with immunoSEQ multiplex PCR; TCRdb has only the in-frame clones, and not every one. This sample has about 120,000 clones, with less than 80% found just once. The sequencing sample was made of PBMCs. The receptors stem from a middle-aged woman in good health and CMV-seropositive. Each CDR3 is given with its conserved first and last residue. A D gene is named only where the DNA matches it firmly. Part of the rows lack a size; the others show once, few, many or a class for expanded clones.

D,size,J,V,CDR3,DNA
TRBD1,-,TRBJ2-1,TRBV2,CASSERGLSYNEQFF,TGTGCCAGCAGTGAAAGGGGGCTCTCCTACAATGAGCAGTTCTTC
TRBD1,-,TRBJ1-5,TRBV25-1,CASSELRTGSNQPQHF,TGTGCCAGCAGTGAATTGCGGACAGGGTCGAATCAGCCCCAGCATTTT
TRBD2,-,TRBJ2-1,TRBV5-1,CASSLSTSGTNEQFF,TGCGCCAGCAGCTTGTCCACTAGCGGGACCAATGAGCAGTTCTTC
-,once,TRBJ1-1,TRBV28,CAAWANTEAFF,TGTGCCGCCTGGGCCAACACTGAAGCTTTCTTT
-,-,TRBJ2-6,TRBV9,CASTSRGGLGANVLTF,TGTGCCAGCACCTCTAGGGGGGGGCTTGGGGCCAACGTCCTGACTTTC
TRBD2,few,TRBJ2-7,TRBV7-9,CASIGRDGGYEQYF,TGTGCCAGCATCGGGAGGGACGGGGGCTACGAGCAGTACTTC
-,few,TRBJ1-2,TRBV19,CASSRQNNNYGYTF,TGTGCCAGTAGTAGACAGAATAATAACTATGGCTACACCTTC
-,-,TRBJ2-2,TRBV28,CASSLSLRVDGELFF,TGTGCCAGCAGTTTATCACTCAGGGTCGACGGGGAGCTGTTTTTT
-,-,TRBJ1-4,TRBV6-1,CASSDSTPLAEKLFF,TGTGCCAGCAGTGATTCCACACCCTTGGCTGAAAAACTGTTTTTT
-,-,TRBJ2-1,TRBV2,CASSFGGEQFF,TGTGCCAGCAGTTTCGGCGGTGAGCAGTTCTTC
-,few,TRBJ1-2,TRBV7-6,CASSPLRGNYGYTF,TGTGCCAGCAGCCCCCTCAGGGGAAACTATGGCTACACCTTC
-,-,TRBJ2-1,TRBV11-3,CASRRSASEYNEQFF,TGTGCCAGCAGACGTAGTGCTAGCGAATACAATGAGCAGTTCTTC
TRBD1,-,TRBJ1-1,TRBV5-4,CASNWDRGLNTEAFF,TGTGCCAGCAACTGGGACAGGGGGTTGAACACTGAAGCTTTCTTT
-,-,TRBJ1-4,TRBV27,CASSPAINEKLFF,TGTGCCAGCAGTCCCGCTATTAATGAAAAACTGTTTTTT
TRBD1,few,TRBJ2-3,TRBV28,CASTNRLGDSKQYF,TGTGCCAGCACTAACAGATTAGGGGACAGTAAGCAGTATTTT
-,once,TRBJ1-1,TRBV2,CASSSATVRLNTEAFF,TGTGCCAGCAGCTCCGCCACTGTCCGGTTGAACACTGAAGCTTTCTTT
TRBD2,-,TRBJ2-5,TRBV15,CATSSRLAGGETQYF,TGTGCCACCAGCAGCCGACTAGCGGGAGGCGAGACCCAGTACTTC
-,-,TRBJ2-2,TRBV11-2,CASSLVFGQENTGELFF,TGTGCCAGCAGCTTAGTCTTTGGGCAGGAGAACACCGGGGAGCTGTTTTTT
-,once,TRBJ2-7,TRBV2,CASSENRAIPPMEQYF,TGTGCCAGCAGTGAAAACAGGGCCATCCCCCCTATGGAGCAGTACTTC
-,-,TRBJ2-5,TRBV18,CASSSRGGETQYF,TGTGCCAGCTCATCCAGGGGTGGAGAGACCCAGTACTTC
TRBD1,few,TRBJ1-1,TRBV6-5,CASSAGTVEGTEAFF,TGTGCCAGCAGTGCCGGGACAGTAGAAGGCACTGAAGCTTTCTTT
TRBD1,-,TRBJ2-5,TRBV7-9,CASSLSLTGMGETQYF,TGTGCCAGCAGCTTATCGTTGACAGGGATGGGAGAGACCCAGTACTTC
-,-,TRBJ2-2,TRBV11-3,CASSPRGGELFF,TGTGCCAGCAGCCCCAGGGGCGGGGAGCTGTTTTTT
-,-,TRBJ2-1,TRBV28,CASSLRWDNSNNEQFF,TGTGCCAGCAGTTTAAGGTGGGACAACTCCAACAATGAGCAGTTCTTC
TRBD1,few,TRBJ1-5,TRBV4-1,CASSHGTVINSNQPQHF,TGCGCCAGCAGCCACGGGACAGTGATTAATAGCAATCAGCCCCAGCATTTT
TRBD1,-,TRBJ1-1,TRBV7-2,CASSSPGQLNTEAFF,TGTGCCAGCAGCTCACCGGGACAGCTGAACACTGAAGCTTTCTTT
-,few,TRBJ2-5,TRBV5-4,CASSLGLSKTQYF,TGTGCCAGCAGCCTGGGACTTTCGAAGACCCAGTACTTC
-,-,TRBJ1-3,TRBV14,CASSQDWGVLPGNTIYF,TGTGCCAGCAGCCAAGATTGGGGAGTTCTGCCTGGAAACACCATATATTTT
-,-,TRBJ1-1,TRBV7-2,CASSWGGQNTEAFF,TGTGCCAGCAGCTGGGGCGGCCAGAACACTGAAGCTTTCTTT
TRBD1,few,TRBJ2-7,TRBV27,CASSSRDRGPYLYEQYF,TGTGCCAGCAGTTCCCGGGACAGGGGACCTTATCTCTACGAGCAGTACTTC
-,-,TRBJ2-3,TRBV18,CASSPTLTDTQYF,TGTGCCAGCTCACCCACCCTAACAGATACGCAGTATTTT
TRBD2,-,TRBJ2-7,TRBV7-9,CASSSWGGYEQYF,TGTGCCAGCAGCTCATGGGGGGGCTACGAGCAGTACTTC
TRBD2,-,TRBJ2-1,TRBV19,CASSIALAGGREQFF,TGTGCCAGTAGTATAGCCTTAGCGGGAGGCCGTGAGCAGTTCTTC
-,-,TRBJ2-2,TRBV9,CASSAVMSGELFF,TGTGCCAGCAGCGCCGTAATGTCCGGGGAGCTGTTTTTT
TRBD2,-,TRBJ2-1,TRBV5-4,CASSLGLAGGEDEQFF,TGTGCCAGCAGCTTGGGGCTAGCGGGAGGAGAGGATGAGCAGTTCTTC
-,-,TRBJ2-7,TRBV5-1,CASSMRQAELYYEQYF,TGCGCCAGCAGCATGCGACAGGCAGAACTATACTACGAGCAGTACTTC
TRBD1,-,TRBJ2-1,TRBV5-1,CASSLGNHRQGVFLSSYNEQFF,TGCGCCAGCAGCTTGGGTAACCATCGACAGGGGGTTTTTCTGAGCTCCTACAATGAGCAGTTCTTC
-,-,TRBJ1-2,TRBV18,CASSSGVNYGYTF,TGTGCCAGCTCGTCCGGGGTAAACTATGGCTACACCTTC
-,-,TRBJ2-3,TRBV7-8,CASSPSADRQYF,TGTGCCAGCAGCCCTTCAGCGGACAGGCAGTATTTT
TRBD2,-,TRBJ2-1,TRBV6-5,CASSSLAGGDNEQFF,TGTGCCAGCAGTTCACTAGCGGGAGGGGACAATGAGCAGTTCTTC
-,-,TRBJ2-5,TRBV7-2,CASSLESAGETQYF,TGTGCCAGCAGCTTAGAATCGGCAGGGGAGACCCAGTACTTC
TRBD2,-,TRBJ2-7,TRBV7-9,CASSQPSGRAYEQYF,TGTGCCAGCAGCCAACCGAGCGGGAGGGCCTACGAGCAGTACTTC
-,-,TRBJ2-1,TRBV4-3,CASSQTGVEQFF,TGCGCCAGCAGCCAGACGGGAGTCGAGCAGTTCTTC
-,-,TRBJ2-7,TRBV27,CASSLSPLGQQYF,TGTGCCAGCAGTTTATCCCCTCTAGGCCAGCAGTACTTC
-,-,TRBJ1-3,TRBV2,CASAETSGNTIYF,TGTGCCAGCGCGGAGACCTCTGGAAACACCATATATTTT
TRBD1,-,TRBJ1-2,TRBV27,CASSFHGTDYGYTF,TGTGCCAGCAGTTTTCACGGGACAGACTATGGCTACACCTTC
-,-,TRBJ1-1,TRBV5-1,CASRDRLNTEAFF,TGCGCCAGCAGAGACAGGTTGAACACTGAAGCTTTCTTT
TRBD2,few,TRBJ2-7,TRBV7-8,CASTLDGGFYEQYF,TGTGCCAGCACCTTAGACGGGGGGTTCTACGAGCAGTACTTC
TRBD2,once,TRBJ2-7,TRBV4-2,CASSQGGLAGGWSYEQYF,TGTGCCAGCAGCCAAGGGGGACTAGCGGGAGGATGGTCCTACGAGCAGTACTTC
-,-,TRBJ2-7,TRBV15,CATSRDYHSYEQYF,TGTGCCACCAGCAGAGATTATCATAGCTACGAGCAGTACTTC
-,-,TRBJ2-5,TRBV7-2,CASSLATNQETQYF,TGTGCCAGCAGCCTCGCGACTAACCAAGAGACCCAGTACTTC
-,few,TRBJ1-2,TRBV5-6,CASSYGQSNYGYTF,TGTGCCAGCAGCTATGGGCAATCTAACTATGGCTACACCTTC
TRBD2,-,TRBJ2-3,TRBV19,CASSILVASGSKDTQYF,TGTGCCAGTAGTATTTTGGTGGCTAGCGGGAGTAAGGATACGCAGTATTTT
-,-,TRBJ2-5,TRBV18,CASSLSVASQETQYF,TGTGCCAGCTCACTCTCGGTAGCGAGCCAAGAGACCCAGTACTTC
TRBD1,few,TRBJ2-2,TRBV4-1,CASSQPSILGAGGSRTGELFF,TGCGCCAGCAGCCAACCTAGTATCTTGGGGGCAGGGGGTTCCCGAACCGGGGAGCTGTTTTTT
TRBD2,-,TRBJ2-3,TRBV6-1,CASTWTSGSGDTQYF,TGTGCCAGCACTTGGACTAGCGGGAGTGGTGATACGCAGTATTTT
TRBD1,-,TRBJ1-1,TRBV10-3,CAIRGDRENAEAFF,TGTGCCATCAGGGGGGACAGGGAGAACGCTGAAGCTTTCTTT
TRBD1,-,TRBJ2-3,TRBV27,CASNVRGFPTDTQYF,TGTGCCAGCAATGTCAGGGGGTTCCCCACAGATACGCAGTATTTT